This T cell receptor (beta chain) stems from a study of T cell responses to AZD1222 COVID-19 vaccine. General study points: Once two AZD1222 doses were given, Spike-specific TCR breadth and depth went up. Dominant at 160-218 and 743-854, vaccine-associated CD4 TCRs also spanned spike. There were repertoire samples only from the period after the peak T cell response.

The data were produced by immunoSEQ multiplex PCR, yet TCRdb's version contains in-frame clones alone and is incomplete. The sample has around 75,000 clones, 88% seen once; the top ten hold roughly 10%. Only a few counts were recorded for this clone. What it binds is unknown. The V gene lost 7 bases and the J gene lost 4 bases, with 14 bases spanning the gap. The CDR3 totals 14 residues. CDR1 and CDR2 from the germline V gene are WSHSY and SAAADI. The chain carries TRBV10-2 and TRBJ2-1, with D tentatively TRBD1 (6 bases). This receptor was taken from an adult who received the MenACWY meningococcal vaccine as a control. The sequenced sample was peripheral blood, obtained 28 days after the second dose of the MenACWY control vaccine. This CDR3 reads CASTTGTLYNEQFF. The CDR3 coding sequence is TGCGCCAGCACCACCGGGACACTATACAATGAGCAGTTCTTC.